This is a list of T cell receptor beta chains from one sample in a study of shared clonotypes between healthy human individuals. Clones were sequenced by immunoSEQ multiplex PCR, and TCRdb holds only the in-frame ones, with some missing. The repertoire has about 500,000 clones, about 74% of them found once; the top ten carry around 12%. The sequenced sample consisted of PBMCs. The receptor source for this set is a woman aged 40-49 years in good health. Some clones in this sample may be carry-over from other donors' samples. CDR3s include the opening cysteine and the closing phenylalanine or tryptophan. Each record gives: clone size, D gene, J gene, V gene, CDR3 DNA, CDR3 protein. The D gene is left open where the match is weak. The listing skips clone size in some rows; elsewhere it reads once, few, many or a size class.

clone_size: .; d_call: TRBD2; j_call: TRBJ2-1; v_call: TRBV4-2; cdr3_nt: TGTGCCAGCAGCCAAGATTGGACTAGCGGATACAATGAGCAGTTCTTC; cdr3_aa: CASSQDWTSGYNEQFF
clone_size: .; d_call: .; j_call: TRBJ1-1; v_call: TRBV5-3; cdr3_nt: TGTGCCAGAAGCTTGGGGCCAACACAGGAACCCTCAGGGAACACTGAAGCTTTCTTT; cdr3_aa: CARSLGPTQEPSGNTEAFF
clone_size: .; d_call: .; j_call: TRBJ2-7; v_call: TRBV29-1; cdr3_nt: TGCAGCACCCGGGGAGACTCTCACGAGCAGTACTTC; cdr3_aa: CSTRGDSHEQYF
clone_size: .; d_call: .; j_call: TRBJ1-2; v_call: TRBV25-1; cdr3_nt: TGTGCCAGCAGTGAATACAATAGAGCTAACTATGGCTACACCTTC; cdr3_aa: CASSEYNRANYGYTF
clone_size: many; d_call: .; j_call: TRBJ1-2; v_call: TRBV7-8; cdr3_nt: TGTGCCAGCAGCTTAGCAGGACAGGGCTACACCTTC; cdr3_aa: CASSLAGQGYTF
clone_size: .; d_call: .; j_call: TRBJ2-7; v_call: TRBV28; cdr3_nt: TGTGCCAGCAGTGCCCCGCGGGGCTCCTACGAGCAGTACTTC; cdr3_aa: CASSAPRGSYEQYF
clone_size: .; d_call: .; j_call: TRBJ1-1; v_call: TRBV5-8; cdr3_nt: TGTGCCAGCAGGTGGGGGCTCGACACTGAAGCTTTCTTT; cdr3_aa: CASRWGLDTEAFF
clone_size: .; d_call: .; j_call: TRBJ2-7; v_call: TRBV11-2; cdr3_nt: TGTGCCAGCAGCAAATCCCGATATCCCGGATCCCGCTACGAGCAGTACTTC; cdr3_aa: CASSKSRYPGSRYEQYF
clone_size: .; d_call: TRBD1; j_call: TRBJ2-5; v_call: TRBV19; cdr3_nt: TGTGCCAGTAGTAGGGGACAGCAAGAGACCCAGTACTTC; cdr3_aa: CASSRGQQETQYF
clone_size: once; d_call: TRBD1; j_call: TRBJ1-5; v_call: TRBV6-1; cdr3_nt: TGTGCCAGCAGTGGAGACAGGGCTGGGCAGCCCCAGCATTTT; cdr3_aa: CASSGDRAGQPQHF
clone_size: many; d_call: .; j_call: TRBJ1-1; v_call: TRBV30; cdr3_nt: TGTGCCTGGAAATCCCCGGGGCGAACTGAAGCTTTCTTT; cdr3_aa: CAWKSPGRTEAFF
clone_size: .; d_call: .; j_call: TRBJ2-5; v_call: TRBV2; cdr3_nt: TGTGCCAGCAGTGAATTTTTAGGGGCCCAAGAGACCCAGTACTTC; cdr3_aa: CASSEFLGAQETQYF
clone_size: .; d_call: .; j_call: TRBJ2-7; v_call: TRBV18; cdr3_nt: TGTGCCAGCTCACCTACTAGAGCCGACTACGAGCAGTACTTC; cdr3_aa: CASSPTRADYEQYF
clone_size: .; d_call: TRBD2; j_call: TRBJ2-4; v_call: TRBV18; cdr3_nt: TGTGCCAGCTCACCGAGCGGGGTAGCGGGAGCCATTCAGTACTTC; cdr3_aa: CASSPSGVAGAIQYF
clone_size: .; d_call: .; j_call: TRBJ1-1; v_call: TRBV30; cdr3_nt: TGTGCCTGGAGTCAGCAGAACACTGAAGCTTTCTTT; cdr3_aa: CAWSQQNTEAFF
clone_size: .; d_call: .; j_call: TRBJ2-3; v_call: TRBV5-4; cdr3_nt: TGTGCCAGCAGCTCTGAGGTGGGGTCAGATACGCAGTATTTT; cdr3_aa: CASSSEVGSDTQYF
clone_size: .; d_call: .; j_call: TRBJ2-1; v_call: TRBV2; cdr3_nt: TGTGCCAGCATGCCCCGGACCTACAATGAGCAGTTCTTC; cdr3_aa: CASMPRTYNEQFF
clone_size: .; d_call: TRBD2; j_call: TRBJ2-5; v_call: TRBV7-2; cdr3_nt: TGTGCCAGCAGCTCGGGACTAGCGCATGAGACCCAGTACTTC; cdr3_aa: CASSSGLAHETQYF
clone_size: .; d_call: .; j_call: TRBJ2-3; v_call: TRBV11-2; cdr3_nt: TGTGCCAGCAGCTTAGGGGGGAGGCGCACAGATACGCAGTATTTT; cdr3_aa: CASSLGGRRTDTQYF
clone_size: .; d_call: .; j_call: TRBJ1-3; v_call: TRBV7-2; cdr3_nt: TGTGCCAGCAGCTTAGTCTCCCGACTCTCTGGAAACACCATATATTTT; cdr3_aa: CASSLVSRLSGNTIYF
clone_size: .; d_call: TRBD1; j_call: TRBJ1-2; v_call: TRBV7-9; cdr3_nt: TGTGCCAGCACCATACAGGGGTCGGAGGATGGCTACACCTTC; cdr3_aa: CASTIQGSEDGYTF
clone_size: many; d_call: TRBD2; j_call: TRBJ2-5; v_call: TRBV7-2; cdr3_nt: TGTGCCAGCAGTCCTGGACTAGCGGGAGGGCCGCGACAAGAGACCCAGTACTTC; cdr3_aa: CASSPGLAGGPRQETQYF
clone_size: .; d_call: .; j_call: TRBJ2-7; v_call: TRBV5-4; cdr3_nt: TGTGCCAGCAGCTATAGGCAGGGACGTTCCGCCTACGAGCAGTACTTC; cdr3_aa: CASSYRQGRSAYEQYF
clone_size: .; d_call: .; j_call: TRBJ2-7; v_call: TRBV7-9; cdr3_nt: TGTGCCAGCAGCGGGGGGTACAACTCCTACGAGCAGTACTTC; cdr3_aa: CASSGGYNSYEQYF
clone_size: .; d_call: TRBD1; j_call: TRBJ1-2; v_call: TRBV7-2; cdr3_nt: TGTGCCAGCAGCTTAGGATCGGGACAGAACTATGGCTACACCTTC; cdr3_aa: CASSLGSGQNYGYTF